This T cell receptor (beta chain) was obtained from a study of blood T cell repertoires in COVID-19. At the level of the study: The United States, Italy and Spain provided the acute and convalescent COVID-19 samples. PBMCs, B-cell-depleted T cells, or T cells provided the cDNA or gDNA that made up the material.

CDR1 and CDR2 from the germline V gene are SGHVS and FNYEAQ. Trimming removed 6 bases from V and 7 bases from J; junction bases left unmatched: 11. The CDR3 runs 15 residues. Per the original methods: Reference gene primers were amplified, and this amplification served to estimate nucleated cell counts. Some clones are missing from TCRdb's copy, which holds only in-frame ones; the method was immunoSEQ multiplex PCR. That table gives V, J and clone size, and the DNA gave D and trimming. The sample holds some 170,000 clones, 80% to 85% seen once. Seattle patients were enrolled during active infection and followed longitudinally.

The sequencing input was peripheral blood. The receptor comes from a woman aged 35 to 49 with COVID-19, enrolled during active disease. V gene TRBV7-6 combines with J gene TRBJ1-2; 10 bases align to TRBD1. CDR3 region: CASSSNPGQGSGYTF. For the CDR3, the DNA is TGTGCCAGCAGTTCTAATCCGGGACAGGGGAGTGGCTACACCTTC.